One sample yielded the 29 T cell receptor beta chains listed below, sequenced in a study of molecular identifiers for immune sequencing clone quantification. TCRdb re-called the PCR reads with MiXCR, one entry per CDR3 protein. The profile shows some 13,000 distinct CDR3 sequences, under 20% of them singletons. The material sequenced was naive CD8+ T cells from blood, with Jurkat cell RNA spiked in. The subset: FACS-sorted CD8+CD4-CCR7+CD45RA+ naive T cells. These receptors all come from a human donor in good health. Some libraries in this study had Jurkat cell RNA spiked in.

The sample holds a few counts of this clonotype. J is TRBJ1-5 and V is TRBV28, with D hard to call. Per germline, CDR1 MDHEN and CDR2 SYDVKM. V was trimmed by 4 bases and J by 0 bases, leaving 10 bases between them. The CDR3 is 15 residues long. The CDR3 sequence: CASSSEINSNQPQHF. The DNA of the CDR3 is TGTGCCAGCAGTTCGGAGATTAATAGCAATCAGCCCCAGCATTTT.

Here the CDR3 reads CASSSTPTRYNEQFF. As DNA, the CDR3 is TGTGCCAGCAGCTCTACCCCGACTAGATACAATGAGCAGTTCTTC. The chain couples TRBV7-6 to TRBJ2-1, with D perhaps TRBD2 (6 bases). This CDR3 is built from 15 residues. Germline assignment: CDR1 SGHVS and CDR2 FNYEAQ. The V and J ends lost 4 bases and 4 bases respectively, with 14 bases between them.

The chain uses TRBV6-5 and TRBJ2-1, with a weak D call TRBD2 (5 bases). In germline, CDR1 is MNHEY, CDR2 SVGAGI. V was clipped by 11 bases and J by 6 bases, with 17 bases between them. This CDR3 is 13 amino acids long. CDR3: CASFGPAGNEQFF. The CDR3 DNA reads TGTGCCTCCTTCGGGCCGGCGGGCAATGAGCAGTTCTTC.

The chain carries TRBV29-1 and TRBJ2-4, with D possibly TRBD1 on 7 matching bases. The CDR3 length is 15 residues. Germline CDR1 SQVTM, CDR2 ANQGSEA. V was pared by 6 bases and J by 8 bases, with 23 bases between. CDR3 bases: TGCAGCGTGGACAACCTGACAGGGAGGAAAGACATTCAGTACTTC. Its translation is CSVDNLTGRKDIQYF.

The table lists this clonotype with many counts. Here the CDR3 reads CASRSTTGVGEKLFF. The CDR3 DNA sequence: TGTGCCAGCAGGAGTACGACAGGGGTTGGTGAAAAACTGTTTTTT. The genes are TRBV27 and TRBJ1-4, with 8 bases fitting TRBD1. The ends lost 6 bases at V and 7 bases at J; junction bases unmatched: 10. Germline V lookup: CDR1 MNHEY, CDR2 SMNVEV (reference sequence). The CDR3 consists of 15 residues.

Relative to its sample, this clonotype is medium-sized (0.01 to 0.1%). One end of the junction varies from germline; a read error may be responsible. The rearrangement uses TRBV7-2 and TRBJ2-7; TRBD2 agrees at 8 bases. The CDR3 sequence is 14 residues long. CDR1 is SGHTA and CDR2 is FQGNSA in the germline V gene. DNA of the CDR3: TGTGCCAGCAGCCTAGCGGGCCCGGGGTACGAGCAGTACTTC. This gives the protein CASSLAGPGYEQYF.

This clonotype qualifies as medium-sized. The CDR3 region is CASSPRTGEDEKLFF. The CDR3 DNA follows: TGTGCCAGTAGTCCTCGGACAGGGGAGGATGAAAAACTGTTTTTT. The chain recombines TRBV19 with TRBJ1-4, with 9 positions matching TRBD1. In germline, CDR1 is LNHDA, CDR2 SQIVND (reference sequence). Trimming at V came to 5 bases and at J to 6 bases, leaving 7 bases not matched to a gene. The CDR3 covers 15 residues.

This clonotype counts as medium-sized (0.01 to 0.1%). The chain combines TRBV7-2 with TRBJ2-2, with 7 positions matching TRBD2. Unmatched junction bases numbered 15, after V lost 5 bases and J lost 6 bases. Germline CDR1 is SGHTA and CDR2 is FQGNSA. This CDR3 region has 17 residues. CDR3 coding DNA: TGTGCCAGCAGCCTGGGGAGGGGCGGTGCGTTCGCCGGGGAGCTGTTTTTT. The encoded protein is CASSLGRGGAFAGELFF.

This chain joins TRBV7-8 and TRBJ2-2; D unclear. The CDR3 length is 14 residues. V was shortened by 6 bases and J by 5 bases, with 13 bases between the two germline ends. Germline V lookup: CDR1 SGHVS, CDR2 FQNEAQ. CDR3 DNA: TGTGCCAGCAGGGTGACGGTGGGGACCGGGGAGCTGTTTTTT. Protein product: CASRVTVGTGELFF.

At least ten counts were recorded for this clonotype. The genes are TRBV7-9 and TRBJ1-1; D unresolved. Trimming stripped 5 bases from V and 6 bases from J, with 10 bases between. Germline V lookup: CDR1 SEHNR, CDR2 FQNEAQ (reference sequence). The CDR3 has 12 residues. The CDR3 nucleotides read TGTGCCAGCAGCCTCGGACGGTCTGAAGCTTTCTTT. Residues: CASSLGRSEAFF.

This clonotype is labeled medium-sized (0.01 to 0.1%). The chain carries TRBV20-1 and TRBJ1-1; the D is unclear. CDR3 length: 11 amino acids. Per the germline V gene, CDR1 is DFQATT and CDR2 is SNEGSKA (reference sequence). V gave up 2 bases and J gave up 4 bases, with 5 bases separating them. The CDR3 nucleotides are TGCAGTGCTAGACTGATCACTGAAGCTTTCTTT. Translated, it gives CSARLITEAFF.

By sample share, this clonotype is medium-sized. The rearrangement joins TRBV7-9 to TRBJ2-3; the match to TRBD2 covers 9 bases. The CDR3 loop spans 15 amino acids. J gave up 1 base and V 1 base, and 0 bases lay outside the gene matches. Germline CDR1 SEHNR, CDR2 FQNEAQ (reference sequence). The DNA of the CDR3 is TGTGCCAGCAGCTTAGGGACTAGCGGCACAGATACGCAGTATTTT. It specifies CASSLGTSGTDTQYF.

This clonotype is classed as medium-sized (0.01 to 0.1%). J is TRBJ2-7 and V is TRBV27; weak D call: TRBD1 (7 bases). V lost 2 bases and J lost 5, with 13 bases in between. The germline V gene has CDR1 MNHEY and CDR2 SMNVEV (reference sequence). This CDR3 has 14 residues. As DNA, the CDR3 is TGTGCCAGCAGTTTAAGACTAGGGGGCCACGAGCAGTACTTC. Its protein is CASSLRLGGHEQYF.

This clonotype was seen many times. The chain has TRBV5-6 and TRBJ2-7; 9 bases fit TRBD2. There are 15 residues in the CDR3. The germline V gene has CDR1 SGHDT and CDR2 YYEEEE. After removal of 3 bases from V and 4 bases from J, the junction contained 8 bases not matched to a gene. CDR3 DNA: TGTGCCAGCAGCTGGACAAGGACTAGCGAATACGAGCAGTACTTC. It encodes CASSWTRTSEYEQYF.

The V and J genes are TRBV5-3 and TRBJ2-5, with 8 bases identical to TRBD2. TRBV5-3 is reported as an ORF; its role is uncertain. V was clipped by 8 bases and J by 0 bases; unmatched bases: 6. There are 14 residues in the CDR3. The CDR3 nucleotides read TGTGCCAGCAGTGTGACTAGCGACCAAGAGACCCAGTACTTC. Translation: CASSVTSDQETQYF.

This clonotype counts as medium-sized (0.01 to 0.1%). V usage is TRBV7-9 and J usage is TRBJ1-1; 7 positions agree with TRBD1. The CDR3 spans 17 residues. The J segment lost 0 bases and the V segment lost 2 bases, leaving 9 bases of the junction unmatched. The V gene's germline CDR1 is SEHNR and CDR2 FQNEAQ (reference sequence). For the CDR3, the DNA is TGTGCCAGCAGCTTAACGCAGGGGGTGCCAATGAACACTGAAGCTTTCTTT. Protein sequence: CASSLTQGVPMNTEAFF.

There are many counts of this clonotype. The chain links TRBV9 to TRBJ1-2; no firm D call. The germline gives CDR1 SGDLS, CDR2 YYNGEE. CDR3 length equals 17 residues. V lost 6 bases to trimming and J lost 2 bases, with 23 bases between them. This chain's CDR3 is CASTVYQRPEQNYGYTF. CDR3 DNA: TGTGCCAGCACCGTGTACCAAAGACCGGAGCAAAACTATGGCTACACCTTC.

This clonotype was counted at least ten times. The chain carries TRBV7-9 and TRBJ2-2; TRBD2 matches at 7 bases. CDR1 is SEHNR and CDR2 is FQNEAQ in the germline V gene (reference sequence). The V segment lost 7 bases and the J segment 7 bases; nucleotides outside the gene matches: 15. The CDR3 extends over 16 amino acids. The CDR3 loop is CASTQSGEGQIGELFF. CDR3 nucleotides: TGTGCCAGCACCCAGTCGGGGGAGGGCCAGATCGGGGAGCTGTTTTTT.

The sample holds many counts of this clonotype. CDR3 in DNA: TGCAGTGCTAGTCCTCCAGCGGGATTCGAGACCCAGTACTTC. Its protein is CSASPPAGFETQYF. This chain uses TRBV20-1 with TRBJ2-5; 7 nucleotides align to TRBD2. This CDR3 comprises 14 residues. The germline V gene encodes CDR1 DFQATT and CDR2 SNEGSKA (reference sequence). The J segment lost 5 bases and the V segment lost 3 bases, leaving 9 bases of the junction unmatched.

About this clonotype: The junction shows a germline mismatch at one end, possibly a read error. CDR3 loop: CATSERREWIGDAGELFF. CDR3 nucleotide sequence: TGTGCCACCAGTGAACGTCGGGAGTGGATTGGAGACGCCGGGGAGCTGTTTTTT. This chain uses TRBV10-3 with TRBJ2-2; possibly TRBD2 for D (6 bases). CDR1 is ENHRY and CDR2 is SYGVKD in the germline V gene. The CDR3 runs to 18 residues.

This clonotype is judged medium-sized. The V gene is TRBV7-8, the J gene TRBJ2-5; 10 positions agree with TRBD2. Germline V lookup: CDR1 SGHVS, CDR2 FQNEAQ. The V segment lost 1 base and the J segment 9 bases; nucleotides outside the gene matches: 8. The CDR3 sequence is 15 residues long. The CDR3 here is CASSLDSSGRVAQYF. CDR3 sequence (DNA): TGTGCCAGCAGCTTAGACTCTAGCGGGAGAGTGGCCCAGTACTTC.

This clonotype was counted at least ten times. The genes are TRBV7-8 and TRBJ1-1; 11 bases line up with TRBD1. J lost 3 bases, V lost 2 bases, and 2 bases had no gene match. The V gene's germline CDR1 is SGHVS and CDR2 FQNEAQ. The length of the CDR3 is 15 residues. The CDR3 loop is CASSLRTGGYTEAFF. The CDR3 DNA reads as TGTGCCAGCAGCTTACGGACAGGGGGCTACACTGAAGCTTTCTTT.

J is TRBJ2-1 and V is TRBV7-6; possibly TRBD1 or TRBD2 for D (5 bases each). The CDR3 length is 19 residues. CDR1 is SGHVS, CDR2 FNYEAQ, per germline. V lost 0 bases and J lost 4, with 22 bases in between. CDR3 in DNA: TGTGCCAGCAGCTTAGCGGGGGACGGGGTGGACACCCCGTACAATGAGCAGTTCTTC. Translating gives CASSLAGDGVDTPYNEQFF.

In its sample, this clonotype is medium-sized. The CDR3 nucleotides are TGTGCCAGCAGTCCCGATTATGAGGCGGATCGATCAGATACGCAGTATTTT. It specifies CASSPDYEADRSDTQYF. J is TRBJ2-3 and V is TRBV14, with D hard to call. Germline V gives CDR1 SGHDN, CDR2 FVKESK. V was shortened by 6 bases and J by 4 bases, with 23 bases between the two germline ends. CDR3 length equals 17 residues.

This clonotype was seen ten or more times. This chain uses TRBV19 with TRBJ2-1; the D gene is possibly TRBD1 (5 bases). V was pared by 4 bases and J by 0 bases, with 16 bases between. CDR1 LNHDA and CDR2 SQIVND come from the germline V gene (reference sequence). The CDR3 extends over 17 amino acids. The CDR3 sequence is CASSRRFRESSYNEQFF. The CDR3 coding sequence is TGTGCCAGTAGTAGGCGGTTCAGGGAAAGCTCCTACAATGAGCAGTTCTTC.

This clonotype qualifies as medium-sized (0.01 to 0.1%). The rearrangement uses TRBV2 and TRBJ2-2; D gene ambiguous. Germline CDR1 reads SNHLY; CDR2 reads FYNNEI. This CDR3 has 15 amino acids. V was cut by 6 bases and J by 0 bases, with 11 bases left in between. In nucleotides, the CDR3 is TGTGCCAGCAGCCCCCCTGCGACGAACACCGGGGAGCTGTTTTTT. Residues: CASSPPATNTGELFF.

Ten or more counts support this clonotype. The chain recombines TRBV12-3 or TRBV12-4 with TRBJ2-2, with D perhaps TRBD2 (5 bases). Deletions cut 6 bases from V and 2 bases from J, with 22 bases between. The CDR3 contains 18 residues. For the CDR3, the DNA is TGTGCCAGCAGCTTCATATATCTGGAGGTTTATAACACCGGGGAGCTGTTTTTT. Translating gives CASSFIYLEVYNTGELFF.

This clonotype rates as medium-sized. This rearrangement joins TRBV27 to TRBJ2-7; D is ambiguous. CDR1 MNHEY and CDR2 SMNVEV come from the germline V gene (reference sequence). The CDR3 consists of 12 residues. Trimming pared 2 bases from V and 6 bases from J, leaving 8 bases between. CDR3 in DNA: TGTGCCAGCAGTTTACCGGGTAGCGAGCAGTACTTC. Its protein is CASSLPGSEQYF.

The chain carries TRBV12-3 or TRBV12-4 and TRBJ1-1, with D unresolved. V was cut by 7 bases and J by 1 base, with 7 bases left in between. The CDR3 loop spans 12 amino acids. CDR3 residues: CASIPRNTEAFF. For the CDR3, the DNA is TGTGCCAGCATCCCCCGGAACACTGAAGCTTTCTTT.